This T cell receptor beta chain was recovered during a study of T-cell reconstitution after alpha-beta-depleted transplantation in children. This clonotype showed up many times. Unique molecular identifiers were built into the TCRbeta library. TCRdb re-called the PCR reads through MiXCR, storing one row per CDR3 protein. The sample includes about 230,000 distinct CDR3 sequences, roughly a tenth of them seen just once. The germline CDR1 and CDR2 sequences are SGHRS and YFSETQ. The CDR3 extends over 15 amino acids. Trimming took 1 base from V and 0 from J, leaving 9 bases between them. The V gene is TRBV5-1, the J gene TRBJ2-3, with D unresolved. The specimen was PBMCs from the stem cell graft donor, collected from the stem cell graft. The sequence came from a human donor who donated a stem cell graft to a child with SCID. For the CDR3, the DNA is TGCGCCAGCAGCTTGCGAACACCTAGCACAGATACGCAGTATTTT. Residues: CASSLRTPSTDTQYF. Together with reference TRBV5-1 and TRBJ2-3, the CDR3 gives the full variable domain: KAGVTQTPRYLIKTRGQQVTLSCSPISGHRSVSWYQQTPGQGLQFLFEYFSETQRNKGNFPGRFSGRQFSNSRSEMNVSTLELGDSALYLCASSLRTPSTDTQYFGPGTRLTVL.